A single sample is the source of the 21 T cell receptor beta chains below, sequenced in a study of cytomegalovirus exposure and HLA in healthy donors. PCR was performed using 60 Vbeta and 13 Jbeta primers. This table comes from immunoSEQ multiplex PCR, and its TCRdb copy is limited to in-frame clones, with some not included. The sample lists 83,000 or so clones, roughly 80% occurring once. The source material was PBMCs. Every receptor here comes from a man aged 25-45 years in good health and CMV-seropositive.

The chain has TRBV6-5 and TRBJ2-1; D is unclear. CDR3 length equals 15 residues. Trimming removed 6 bases from V and 6 bases from J, with 18 bases in between. The germline CDR1 and CDR2 sequences are MNHEY and SVGAGI. The CDR3 sequence is CASSRTNFGSNEQFF. The CDR3, as DNA: TGTGCCAGCAGCCGAACTAATTTCGGATCCAATGAGCAGTTCTTC.

This clone showed up just a few times. The chain has TRBV21-1 and TRBJ1-5. TRBV21-1 is annotated as a pseudogene. The CDR3 consists of 13 residues. The CDR3 nucleotides are TGTGCCAGCCCGACCGGGTTACCTCAGCCCCAGCATTTT. This gives the protein CASPTGLPQPQHF.

The V and J genes are TRBV19 and TRBJ1-5; possible D gene TRBD1, 5 bases. V was shortened by 9 bases and J by 0 bases, with 18 bases between the two germline ends. There are 16 residues in the CDR3. The germline V gene encodes CDR1 LNHDA and CDR2 SQIVND (reference sequence). The CDR3 spells CASGRRAPYSNQPQHF. The DNA for the CDR3 is TGTGCCAGCGGACGCAGGGCCCCGTATAGCAATCAGCCCCAGCATTTT.

Here the CDR3 DNA reads TGTGCCTGGAGTGTACGAGGGGGGAACACTGAAGCTTTCTTT. Protein: CAWSVRGGNTEAFF. This chain connects TRBV30 to TRBJ1-1; possible D gene TRBD1, 6 bases. Deletions cut 0 bases from V and 1 base from J, with 9 bases between. The CDR3 is made up of 14 amino acids. CDR1 is GTSNPN and CDR2 is SVGIG in the germline V gene (reference sequence).

The chain uses TRBV19 and TRBJ1-2; 9 bases are a match to TRBD1. The V and J ends lost 3 bases and 2 bases, in that order; junction bases with no gene match: 4. This CDR3 contains 15 residues. From germline, CDR1 is LNHDA and CDR2 SQIVND (reference sequence). This CDR3 is CASSMHDRGNYGYTF. The CDR3 region has the DNA TGTGCCAGTAGTATGCATGACAGGGGGAACTATGGCTACACCTTC.

This clone showed up just a few times. V gene TRBV4-3 combines with J gene TRBJ1-5, with 7 bases lining up with TRBD1. Germline CDR1 and CDR2: LGHNA and YSLEER. J gave up 2 bases and V 0 bases, and 4 bases lay outside the gene matches. This CDR3 has 16 amino acids. CDR3 amino acids: CASSQDRGLGNQPQHF. DNA of the CDR3: TGCGCCAGCAGCCAAGACAGGGGGTTGGGCAATCAGCCCCAGCATTTT.

The V call is TRBV18, the J call TRBJ1-1, with TRBD1 matching over 8 bases. J lost 0 bases, V lost 5 bases, and 5 bases had no gene match. Germline V gives CDR1 KGHSH, CDR2 LQKENI. This CDR3 contains 15 residues. The CDR3 DNA sequence: TGTGCCAGCTCAGCAGGACAGGGTATGAACACTGAAGCTTTCTTT. Protein: CASSAGQGMNTEAFF.

The chain uses TRBV28 and TRBJ1-4; no definite D call. CDR1 and CDR2 from the germline V gene are MDHEN and SYDVKM. The CDR3 has 12 residues. Trimming removed 4 bases at V and 11 bases at J, with 11 bases between. The chain's CDR3 is CASSSGHNKLFF. The CDR3 DNA is TGTGCCAGCAGTTCAGGCCACAACAAACTGTTTTTT.

The V call is TRBV2, the J call TRBJ1-5; TRBD1 is a possible D gene (6 bases). Germline CDR1 SNHLY, CDR2 FYNNEI. CDR3 length equals 13 residues. V lost 4 bases, J lost 7 bases, and 11 bases lay in between. The chain's CDR3 is CASSVAGEQPQHF. The CDR3 bases are TGTGCCAGCAGTGTGGCAGGGGAACAGCCCCAGCATTTT.

The chain combines TRBV9 with TRBJ2-1; 11 bases line up with TRBD2. This CDR3 is built from 20 residues. V trimming: 4 bases; J trimming: 3 bases; junction bases outside the gene matches: 18. Germline V CDR1 and CDR2: SGDLS, YYNGEE. The CDR3 region has the DNA TGTGCCAGCAGCCACAACCGGAGGGTAGCGGGGGGGCCGGGCTACAATGAGCAGTTCTTC. Its protein is CASSHNRRVAGGPGYNEQFF.

V and J are TRBV11-1 and TRBJ2-7, with 9 bases that match TRBD1. The CDR3 runs 14 residues. The germline V gene encodes CDR1 SGHAT and CDR2 FQDESV (reference sequence). V trimming: 5 bases; J trimming: 3 bases; junction bases outside the gene matches: 5. In nucleotides, the CDR3 is TGTGCCAGCAGCAAAGACAGGGGGGTCTACGAGCAGTACTTC. Its protein product is CASSKDRGVYEQYF.

The genes are TRBV5-6 and TRBJ2-1; the match to TRBD1 covers 8 bases. Germline CDR1 reads SGHDT; CDR2 reads YYEEEE. The V and J ends lost 4 bases and 2 bases, in that order; junction bases with no gene match: 5. The CDR3 length is 15 residues. The CDR3 DNA sequence: TGTGCCAGCAGCCCCAGGGGGCGCCCCTACAATGAGCAGTTCTTC. This codes for CASSPRGRPYNEQFF.

Comments on this clone: Distinct nucleotide sequences in the sample also encode this CDR3. The V and J genes are TRBV28 and TRBJ1-5; 7 positions match TRBD1. From germline, CDR1 is MDHEN and CDR2 SYDVKM. The CDR3 has 15 amino acids. The junction had 13 bases not matched to a gene; V was cut back by 10 bases and J by 4 bases. The CDR3 nucleotides read TGTGCCACCTCGTTAACAGGGGCGAGGAATCAGCCCCAGCATTTT. Its translation: CATSLTGARNQPQHF.

This clone has a handful of counts. The chain uses TRBV11-3 and TRBJ1-5; 9 nucleotides match TRBD1. J gave up 5 bases and V 5 bases, and 7 bases lay outside the gene matches. The CDR3 loop spans 15 amino acids. Germline V CDR1 and CDR2: SGHNT, YENEEA. As DNA, the CDR3 is TGTGCCAGCAGCCGACACAGGGGGCTGGATCAGCCCCAGCATTTT. This gives the protein CASSRHRGLDQPQHF.

This clone was observed once. This chain links TRBV5-8 with TRBJ2-1; TRBD2 agrees at 13 bases. The length of the CDR3 is 15 residues. Germline assignment: CDR1 SGHTS and CDR2 YDEGEE. The ends lost 0 bases at V and 10 bases at J; junction bases unmatched: 4. In DNA form, the CDR3 reads TGTGCCAGCAGCTTGGGACTAGCGGGGGGTCTGGAGCAGTTCTTC. Translating it yields CASSLGLAGGLEQFF.

CDR3 in amino acids: CASSLDRDGEQFF. DNA for the CDR3: TGTGCCAGCAGCCTGGACAGGGATGGTGAGCAGTTCTTC. V usage is TRBV7-3 and J usage is TRBJ2-1, with 8 bases lining up with TRBD1. Germline CDR1 SGHTA, CDR2 FQGTGA. The CDR3 covers 13 residues. V shed 5 bases, J shed 9 bases, and the junction held 6 bases outside the gene matches.

In nucleotides, the CDR3 is TGTGCCAGCAGCGTAGAACAGGGACTAGGGGGTGGGGGTGGCAATGAGCAGTTCTTC. It yields the protein CASSVEQGLGGGGGNEQFF. The rearrangement links TRBV9 to TRBJ2-1, with 8 bases that match TRBD2. The CDR3 runs to 19 residues. Germline-derived CDR1 and CDR2 are SGDLS and YYNGEE. V lost 0 bases to trimming and J lost 6 bases; unmatched junction nucleotides: 17.

V and J are TRBV4-1 and TRBJ2-7; 7 bases map to TRBD1. Germline CDR1 MGHRA, CDR2 YSYEKL. Losses at the gene ends were 1 base for V and 5 bases for J; bases not matched to a gene: 8. This CDR3 region has 15 residues. CDR3 loop: CASSQGTGAFNEQYF. The CDR3 coding sequence is TGCGCCAGCAGCCAAGGGACAGGAGCCTTCAACGAGCAGTACTTC.

V usage is TRBV27 and J usage is TRBJ2-1; D is perhaps TRBD1 (7 bases). CDR3 size: 15 residues. V was shortened by 4 bases and J by 2 bases, with 12 bases between the two germline ends. Germline CDR1 MNHEY, CDR2 SMNVEV (reference sequence). The CDR3 region is CASSYRGGTYNEQFF. Here the CDR3 DNA reads TGTGCCAGCAGTTACAGGGGAGGAACCTACAATGAGCAGTTCTTC.

The table lists this clone with a count of one. The rearrangement joins TRBV10-3 to TRBJ2-1, with TRBD2 identical over 15 bases. The germline V gene has CDR1 ENHRY and CDR2 SYGVKD. V dropped 4 bases and J dropped 7; count of bases not matched to a gene: 11. There are 18 residues in the CDR3. Written as DNA, the CDR3 is TGTGCCATCAGTGCCCCACCCGGGACTAGCGGGGGGAGGAATGAGCAGTTCTTC. This encodes CAISAPPGTSGGRNEQFF.

V is TRBV5-1 and J is TRBJ2-3, with a possible D match to TRBD2 (7 bases). Germline CDR1 SGHRS, CDR2 YFSETQ. Trimming pared 5 bases from V and 0 bases from J, leaving 22 bases between. This CDR3 is 18 amino acids long. This chain's CDR3 is CASRPRGGVLASTDTQYF. In DNA form, the CDR3 reads TGCGCCAGCAGACCTCGAGGGGGGGTCCTGGCTAGCACAGATACGCAGTATTTT.